Presented here are 14 T cell receptor beta chains from one specimen sequenced in a study of cytomegalovirus exposure and HLA in healthy donors. The PCR employed 60 Vbeta primers together with 13 Jbeta primers. TCRdb's copy holds only in-frame clones and misses some; the assay was immunoSEQ multiplex PCR. The repertoire has some 190,000 clones, less than 85% of them found once; the top ten carry 1%. Material: PBMCs. These TCRs come from a boy under 10 years old in good health and CMV-seronegative.

This clone has a single count. The rearrangement joins TRBV7-9 to TRBJ1-1; no firm D call. The CDR3 runs 12 residues. Germline CDR1 and CDR2: SEHNR and FQNEAQ (reference sequence). The V end was cut by 2 bases, the J end by 5 bases, with 6 bases between. CDR3 nucleotides: TGTGCCAGCAGCTTAATATCTACTGAAGCTTTCTTT. Protein: CASSLISTEAFF. Filled out from reference TRBV7-9 and TRBJ1-1, the complete variable domain reads DTGVSQNPRHKITKRGQNVTFRCDPISEHNRLYWYRQTLGQGPEFLTYFQNEAQLEKSRLLSDRFSAERPKGSFSTLEIQRTEQGDSAMYLCASSLISTEAFFGQGTRLTVV.

This CDR3 is CASTPTSGSTGELFF. In nucleotides, the CDR3 is TGTGCCAGCACCCCGACTAGCGGGAGCACCGGGGAGCTGTTTTTT. V usage is TRBV7-2 and J usage is TRBJ2-2; TRBD2 matches 12 bases. This CDR3 comprises 15 residues. Germline trimming cut 7 bases from V and 4 bases from J; bases unmatched to any gene: 4. Germline V CDR1 and CDR2: SGHTA, FQGNSA.

The sample holds a few counts of this clone. This sequence joins TRBV5-4 and TRBJ2-5; TRBD2 matches 7 bases. CDR1 is SGHNT, CDR2 YYREEE, per germline (reference sequence). V gave up 4 bases and J gave up 2 bases; unmatched junction bases: 8. The CDR3 is made up of 15 amino acids. The CDR3 protein is CASSDAGERQETQYF. Written as DNA, the CDR3 is TGTGCCAGCAGCGATGCGGGGGAGAGACAAGAGACCCAGTACTTC. Complete variable domain (other parts from reference TRBV5-4 and TRBJ2-5): ETGVTQSPTHLIKTRGQQVTLRCSSQSGHNTVSWYQQALGQGPQFIFQYYREEENGRGNFPPRFSGLQFPNYSSELNVNALELDDSALYLCASSDAGERQETQYFGPGTRLLVL.

The chain joins TRBV28 to TRBJ1-4; the match to TRBD1 covers 7 bases. Germline V gene sequence: CDR1 MDHEN, CDR2 SYDVKM. The CDR3 runs 16 residues. V trimming: 2 bases; J trimming: 5 bases; junction bases outside the gene matches: 8. The CDR3 here is CASSLGRGQANEKLFF. For the CDR3, the DNA is TGTGCCAGCAGTTTAGGAAGGGGGCAGGCCAATGAAAAACTGTTTTTT.

The rearrangement links TRBV28 to TRBJ2-4; D might be TRBD1 (7 bases). The CDR3 length is 17 residues. In germline, CDR1 is MDHEN, CDR2 SYDVKM. V gave up 2 bases and J gave up 8 bases, with 22 bases separating them. CDR3 DNA sequence: TGTGCCAGCAGTTTACGGAGGGCAGAAAGACAGGGAGACATTCAGTACTTC. This gives the protein CASSLRRAERQGDIQYF.

J is TRBJ2-5 and V is TRBV27; TRBD2 matches at 8 bases. Near its end, the DNA agrees better with TRBJ2-7, so the J call may be wrong. Germline V CDR1 and CDR2: MNHEY, SMNVEV (reference sequence). The CDR3 contains 14 residues. The CDR3 loop reads CASSAGTSFYEQYF. CDR3 DNA sequence: TGTGCCAGCAGCGCCGGGACTAGTTTCTACGAGCAGTACTTC.

This clone was found a few times. This rearrangement joins TRBV7-6 to TRBJ2-7; 10 nucleotides match TRBD1. This CDR3 spans 16 amino acids. Germline trimming cut 4 bases from V and 0 bases from J; bases unmatched to any gene: 6. CDR1 and CDR2 (germline): SGHVS, FNYEAQ. The CDR3 sequence is CASSSTGGDSSYEQYF. In nucleotides, the CDR3 is TGTGCCAGCAGCTCGACAGGGGGCGATAGCTCCTACGAGCAGTACTTC.

This clone was detected only once. The chain carries TRBV5-1 and TRBJ2-1; 14 positions agree with TRBD2. V lost 3 bases and J lost 10; bases outside the gene matches: 6. The germline gives CDR1 SGHRS, CDR2 YFSETQ. CDR3 length: 15 amino acids. Written as DNA, the CDR3 is TGCGCCAGCAGCTCGGGACTAGCGGGAGCGTGGGAGCAGTTCTTC. It translates to CASSSGLAGAWEQFF.

V is TRBV25-1 and J is TRBJ1-4; 8 bases align to TRBD1. Trimming cost V 6 bases and J 6 bases; bases outside gene matches: 6. From germline, CDR1 is MGHDK and CDR2 SYGVNS. This CDR3 spans 14 amino acids. CDR3 sequence (DNA): TGTGCCAGCAGCCGGACAGGGAAGGATGAAAAACTGTTTTTT. The encoded protein is CASSRTGKDEKLFF. Using reference TRBV25-1 and TRBJ1-4 for the parts outside the CDR3, the full variable domain is EADIYQTPRYLVIGTGKKITLECSQTMGHDKMYWYQQDPGMELHLIHYSYGVNSTEKGDLSSESTVSRIRTEHFPLTLESARPSHTSQYLCASSRTGKDEKLFFGSGTQLSVL.

The CDR3 bases are TGTGCCAGCAGCTTGAACGTACTAGCGAATAGGGCCGGGGAGCTGTTTTTT. Its protein product is CASSLNVLANRAGELFF. The V gene is TRBV5-6, the J gene TRBJ2-2; TRBD2 agrees at 7 bases. Germline lookup yields CDR1 SGHDT and CDR2 YYEEEE. This CDR3 contains 17 residues. V lost 1 base to trimming and J lost 6 bases; unmatched junction nucleotides: 12.

V gene TRBV19 combines with J gene TRBJ2-3, with D possibly TRBD1 on 5 matching bases. V shed 3 bases and J shed 5 bases, with 12 bases lying between them. CDR3 length: 14 residues. Per germline, CDR1 LNHDA and CDR2 SQIVND (reference sequence). This CDR3 reads CASSMWGLGDTQYF. CDR3 DNA: TGTGCCAGTAGTATGTGGGGCCTGGGAGATACGCAGTATTTT. The full variable domain, completed using reference TRBV19 and TRBJ2-3, is DGGITQSPKYLFRKEGQNVTLSCEQNLNHDAMYWYRQDPGQGLRLIYYSQIVNDFQKGDIAEGYSVSREKKESFPLTVTSAQKNPTAFYLCASSMWGLGDTQYFGPGTRLTVL.

The chain combines TRBV7-9 with TRBJ1-1; D gene unclear. Trimming took off 3 bases at V and 6 bases at J, with 11 bases between the two ends. The CDR3 contains 13 residues. The germline gives CDR1 SEHNR, CDR2 FQNEAQ (reference sequence). CDR3 coding DNA: TGTGCCAGCAGCTTTCTTATAGCCCCTGAAGCTTTCTTT. Its translation: CASSFLIAPEAFF.

V gene TRBV2 combines with J gene TRBJ2-2, with TRBD1 matching 7 bases. CDR3 length: 15 amino acids. V dropped 8 bases and J dropped 4; count of bases not matched to a gene: 10. CDR1 is SNHLY, CDR2 FYNNEI, per germline. In DNA, the CDR3 is TGTGCCAGCCAGAGGGGGCGTTCGAGCACCGGGGAGCTGTTTTTT. Translation: CASQRGRSSTGELFF.

J is TRBJ1-2 and V is TRBV19; D might be TRBD1 (5 bases). The V and J ends lost 8 bases and 8 bases respectively, with 18 bases between them. This CDR3 is 13 amino acids long. The germline V gene encodes CDR1 LNHDA and CDR2 SQIVND (reference sequence). The CDR3 DNA is TGTGCCAGTTCGGGGGAGGGAGCGCGGGGCTACACCTTC. It specifies CASSGEGARGYTF.